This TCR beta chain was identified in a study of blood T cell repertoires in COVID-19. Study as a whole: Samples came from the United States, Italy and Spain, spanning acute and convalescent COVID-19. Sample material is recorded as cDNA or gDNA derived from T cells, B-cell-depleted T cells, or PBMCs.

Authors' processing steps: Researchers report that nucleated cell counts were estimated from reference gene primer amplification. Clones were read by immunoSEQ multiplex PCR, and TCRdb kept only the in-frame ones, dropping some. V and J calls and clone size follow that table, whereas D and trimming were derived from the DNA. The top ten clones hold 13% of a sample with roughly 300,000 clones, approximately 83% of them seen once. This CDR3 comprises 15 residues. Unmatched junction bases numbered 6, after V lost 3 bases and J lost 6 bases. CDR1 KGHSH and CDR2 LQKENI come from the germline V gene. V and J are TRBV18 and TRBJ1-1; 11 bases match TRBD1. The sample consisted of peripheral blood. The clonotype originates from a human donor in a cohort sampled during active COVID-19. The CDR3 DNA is TGTGCCAGCTCACCGGGACAGGGGGGAATTGCTGAAGCTTTCTTT. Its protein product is CASSPGQGGIAEAFF.